A single sample gave rise to the 8 T cell receptor beta chains below, sequenced in a study of early T cells in non-severe SARS-CoV-2 infection (dated by TCRdb to the early 2020s). The library was produced with 5' RACE. The instrument given in TCRdb is NextSeq 500. TCRdb took the public reads, trimmed them with fastp at Q25, ran MiXCR for clone calling and kept in-frame beta chains. Records with the same CDR3 protein are collapsed into one entry carrying the most frequent genes and DNA. For this sample the table gives around 27,000 distinct CDR3 sequences, of which approximately 2.9% were detected only once. The top ten hold more than 0.55% of the sample. Sequences were obtained from whole blood. The receptors were gathered from an adult who was a healthcare worker with PCR-confirmed SARS-CoV-2 infection or an uninfected control (not recorded which).

This clonotype was counted a single time. A read error is possible here, since a much larger clone lies one base away. The V gene is TRBV11-2, the J gene TRBJ2-1; D is possibly TRBD2 (6 bases). Germline V lookup: CDR1 SGHAT, CDR2 FQNNGV. The CDR3 consists of 13 residues. As DNA, the CDR3 is TGTGCCAGCAGCTTCCCGGGACTCCTCGTGCAGTCCTTC. It yields the protein CASSFPGLLVQSF.

In this sample, this clonotype turned up many times. V is TRBV12-3 or TRBV12-4 and J is TRBJ2-1, with a possible D match to TRBD1 (6 bases). V shed 2 bases and J shed 13 bases, with 18 bases lying between them. The CDR3 covers 14 residues. The CDR3 here is CASSLSRGQGSQFF. Here the CDR3 DNA reads TGTGCCAGCAGTTTATCGAGGGGACAAGGTAGTCAGTTCTTC.

This clonotype was seen at least ten times. The rearrangement links TRBV3-1 to TRBJ1-2; weak D call: TRBD1 (5 bases). The CDR3 has 13 amino acids. Per the germline V gene, CDR1 is LGHDT and CDR2 is YNNKEL (reference sequence). V lost 3 bases and J lost 5, with 10 bases in between. CDR3 sequence (DNA): TGTGCCAGCAGCCAGACGGGGGGTTATGGCTACACCTTC. Translated, it gives CASSQTGGYGYTF.

This clonotype was counted ten times or more. In DNA, the CDR3 is TGTGCCAGCAGCTCCCCTGGGGGGAGCTATGGCTACACCTTC. Translating it yields CASSSPGGSYGYTF. The chain uses TRBV5-6 and TRBJ1-2, with a tentative D call TRBD1 (5 bases). This CDR3 spans 14 amino acids. Germline CDR1 and CDR2: SGHDT and YYEEEE. V lost 3 bases, J lost 4 bases, and 13 bases lay in between. The variable domain in full, completed from reference TRBV5-6 and TRBJ1-2, reads DAGVTQSPTHLIKTRGQQVTLRCSPKSGHDTVSWYQQALGQGPQFIFQYYEEEERQRGNFPDRFSGHQFPNYSSELNVNALLLGDSALYLCASSSPGGSYGYTFGSGTRLTVV.

This clonotype was detected many times. The chain employs TRBV28 and TRBJ1-2, with TRBD1 matching 7 bases. Germline trimming cut 2 bases from V and 0 bases from J; bases unmatched to any gene: 3. The CDR3 spans 15 residues. The germline V gene has CDR1 MDHEN and CDR2 SYDVKM. DNA of the CDR3: TGTGCCAGCAGTTTAGACAGGGCCGCTAACTATGGCTACACCTTC. Residues: CASSLDRAANYGYTF.

This clonotype was seen at least ten times. The V and J genes are TRBV10-1 and TRBJ2-3; TRBD1 matches at 8 bases. CDR1 is WNHNN, CDR2 SYGVQD, per germline (reference sequence). The CDR3 covers 15 residues. J was trimmed by 3 bases and V by 4 bases; bases with no gene match: 6. CDR3: CASSGTGRMTDTQYF. In nucleotides, the CDR3 is TGCGCCAGCAGTGGGACAGGGAGAATGACAGATACGCAGTATTTT.

This clonotype appeared many times. This sequence joins TRBV6-6 and TRBJ2-5, with 7 bases identical to TRBD2. The J segment lost 5 bases and the V segment lost 0 bases, leaving 9 bases of the junction unmatched. The germline gives CDR1 MNHNY, CDR2 SVGAGI (reference sequence). This CDR3 region has 16 residues. CDR3: CASSYSGGGAGETQYF. The CDR3 DNA reads as TGTGCCAGCAGTTACTCGGGCGGGGGAGCCGGGGAGACCCAGTACTTC.

This clonotype has at least ten counts. V gene TRBV12-3 or TRBV12-4 combines with J gene TRBJ1-2; D is ambiguous. The ends were cut back, 6 bases at V and 4 bases at J, with 18 bases in the middle. There are 15 residues in the CDR3. The CDR3 region has the DNA TGTGCCAGCAGCTTAAGCCCCGCCAGCCCCTATGGCTACACCTTC. Translation: CASSLSPASPYGYTF.